These 5 T cell receptor beta chains were all obtained from the same sample, sequenced in a study of blood T cell repertoires in COVID-19. Sequencing was performed with immunoSEQ multiplex PCR; in TCRdb, only in-frame clones are kept and a portion is missing. The sample includes hundreds of thousands of clones, 65% to 90% of them seen just once. Sequenced input: peripheral blood. Receptors were obtained from a man aged 50-59 years with COVID-19, enrolled during active disease.

The genes are TRBV15 and TRBJ1-4; D is uncertain. The CDR3 consists of 16 residues. Trimming left V 0 bases short and J 0 bases short, with 8 bases between. The germline V gene encodes CDR1 LNHNV and CDR2 YYDKDF (reference sequence). Written as DNA, the CDR3 is TGTGCCACCAGCAGAGATTTATCAGCAACTAATGAAAAACTGTTTTTT. The encoded protein is CATSRDLSATNEKLFF.

The chain couples TRBV29-1 to TRBJ2-1; possibly TRBD1 for D (5 bases). The ends were cut back, 6 bases at V and 3 bases at J, with 9 bases in the middle. Germline V gene sequence: CDR1 SQVTM, CDR2 ANQGSEA. This CDR3 comprises 12 residues. CDR3 in amino acids: CSVSDNYNEQFF. CDR3 nucleotides: TGCAGCGTGTCGGACAACTACAATGAGCAGTTCTTC.

In this sample, this clone turned up once. J is TRBJ1-6 and V is TRBV30; tentative D call: TRBD1 (5 bases). The germline gives CDR1 GTSNPN, CDR2 SVGIG (reference sequence). V lost 4 bases to trimming and J lost 7 bases, with 11 bases between them. The CDR3 contains 13 residues. The CDR3 sequence: CAWTQGGNSPLHF. Written as DNA, the CDR3 is TGTGCCTGGACCCAGGGTGGGAATTCACCCCTCCACTTT.

The chain is built from TRBV6-5 and TRBJ2-1, with a weak D call TRBD2 (5 bases). V lost 4 bases to trimming and J lost 9 bases, with 10 bases between them. Germline CDR1 reads MNHEY; CDR2 reads SVGAGI. The CDR3 contains 12 residues. The CDR3 reads CASSSTRGEQFF. DNA of the CDR3: TGTGCCAGCAGTTCGACTCGGGGTGAGCAGTTCTTC.

The rearrangement links TRBV3-1 (or the pseudogene TRBV3-2) to TRBJ2-3; 14 nucleotides match TRBD2. Trimming took 5 bases from V and 4 from J; bases not matched to a gene: 5. This CDR3 is built from 16 residues. CDR1 is LGHDT and CDR2 is YNNKEL in the germline V gene (reference sequence). This chain's CDR3 is CASSFPTSGGADTQYF. CDR3 DNA sequence: TGTGCCAGCAGCTTCCCGACTAGCGGGGGGGCAGATACGCAGTATTTT.